These T cell receptor beta chains were read from a single sample in a study of CD8+ T cells in alopecia areata. The protocol was immunoSEQ multiplex PCR, while the TCRdb copy is restricted to in-frame clones and leaves out a portion. The sample has hundreds of thousands of clones; around 64% are singletons. Sequencing was performed on CD4+ T cells sorted from blood, taken between weeks 51 and 52, from a patient treated with tofacitinib. The source of these receptors is a human donor with alopecia areata. The CDR3 runs from the conserved cysteine through the conserved F or W. Fields, in order: V gene, J gene, clone size, CDR3 protein. Part of the rows lack a size; the others show once, few, many or a class for expanded clones.

V: TRBV11-2; J: TRBJ2-7; size: NA; CDR3: CASSLGTGEQYF
V: TRBV7-9; J: TRBJ2-7; size: few; CDR3: CASSLDTYEQYF
V: TRBV7-2; J: TRBJ1-1; size: once; CDR3: CASSRRGRTEAFF
V: TRBV2; J: TRBJ1-6; size: few; CDR3: CASSADRGRSPLHF
V: TRBV30; J: TRBJ2-2; size: NA; CDR3: CAWLVTPNTGELFF
V: TRBV7-3; J: TRBJ2-1; size: few; CDR3: CASSLTSGGLNEQFF
V: TRBV18; J: TRBJ1-6; size: NA; CDR3: CASSPGLKDSPLHF
V: TRBV6-5; J: TRBJ2-7; size: few; CDR3: CASSPLAGGPYEQYF
V: TRBV7-9; J: TRBJ1-2; size: NA; CDR3: CASSQDSYGYTF
V: TRBV5-1; J: TRBJ1-2; size: NA; CDR3: CASSLLGGRDYGYTF
V: TRBV14; J: TRBJ1-2; size: NA; CDR3: CASSQDLVGGYTF
V: TRBV20-1; J: TRBJ2-7; size: NA; CDR3: CSARAGYEQYF
V: TRBV7-8; J: TRBJ1-3; size: NA; CDR3: CASSLDEVASGNTIYF
V: TRBV6-5; J: TRBJ2-5; size: few; CDR3: CASRLTYAGETQYF
V: TRBV4-3; J: TRBJ2-1; size: few; CDR3: CASSQGRGSSYNEQFF
V: TRBV14; J: TRBJ2-1; size: NA; CDR3: CASSQNPGRTRSEQFF
V: TRBV30; J: TRBJ1-5; size: once; CDR3: CAWSDRNNQPQHF
V: TRBV11-2; J: TRBJ1-1; size: NA; CDR3: CASSLGLNTEAFF
V: TRBV7-3; J: TRBJ2-3; size: few; CDR3: CASSPTSGGDTQYF
V: TRBV27; J: TRBJ2-1; size: NA; CDR3: CASSFSGGATEQFF
V: TRBV29-1; J: TRBJ1-1; size: NA; CDR3: CSVDIGNTEAFF
V: TRBV6-1; J: TRBJ2-3; size: few; CDR3: CASTHLDRATDTQYF
V: TRBV9; J: TRBJ2-7; size: NA; CDR3: CASSEGYRNSYEQYF
V: TRBV4-2; J: TRBJ1-5; size: NA; CDR3: CASSEGSWYSNQPQHF
V: TRBV6-1; J: TRBJ1-5; size: NA; CDR3: CASSRTGEHQPQHF
V: TRBV10-3; J: TRBJ1-4; size: NA; CDR3: CAISDWTGGIEKLFF
V: TRBV9; J: TRBJ2-3; size: NA; CDR3: CASSVNPAASSTDTQYF
V: TRBV5-1; J: TRBJ2-3; size: NA; CDR3: CASSLDDTDTQYF
V: TRBV29-1; J: TRBJ1-2; size: few; CDR3: CSVEDPLIYYGYTF
V: TRBV6-7; J: TRBJ1-5; size: NA; CDR3: CASRATDHQPQHF
V: TRBV7-6; J: TRBJ2-3; size: NA; CDR3: CASSFGPTGGETDTQYF
V: TRBV2; J: TRBJ2-2; size: few; CDR3: CASSGGSFSGELFF
V: TRBV4-2; J: TRBJ1-2; size: few; CDR3: CASSQETGNYGYTF
V: TRBV29-1; J: TRBJ2-7; size: NA; CDR3: CSASTGSYEQYF
V: TRBV11-1; J: TRBJ2-2; size: NA; CDR3: CASSLRRLNTGELFF
V: TRBV29-1; J: TRBJ2-1; size: NA; CDR3: CSADRSDNEQFF
V: TRBV5-1; J: TRBJ2-5; size: few; CDR3: CASSLGRQETQYF
V: TRBV6-5; J: TRBJ2-7; size: NA; CDR3: CASSYRDGASDEQYF
V: TRBV25-1; J: TRBJ1-5; size: NA; CDR3: CASSECPGWHQPQHF
V: TRBV4-1; J: TRBJ2-3; size: few; CDR3: CASSLIGTGGDTQYF
V: TRBV5-6; J: TRBJ2-3; size: NA; CDR3: CASRLRDRDLRTQYF
V: TRBV5-1; J: TRBJ2-5; size: few; CDR3: CASSPGPRGLETQYF
V: TRBV2; J: TRBJ2-1; size: NA; CDR3: CASRGAFAIDEQFF
V: TRBV30; J: TRBJ1-2; size: few; CDR3: CAWFLWGTRSGRNYGYTF
V: TRBV15; J: TRBJ1-2; size: NA; CDR3: CATSGPDRTGF
V: TRBV30; J: TRBJ2-7; size: NA; CDR3: CAWKPRGQPATTLYEQYF